This is a list of T cell receptor beta chains from one sample in a study of shared clonotypes between healthy human individuals. Generated by immunoSEQ multiplex PCR, the TCRdb table keeps only in-frame clones and is missing some. This sample has more than 2 million clones, with approximately 95% found just once. The sequenced sample consisted of naive CD4+ T cells sorted from blood. The origin of the receptors is a man between 18 and 29 years old in good health. CDR3s include the opening cysteine and the closing phenylalanine or tryptophan. D genes are given only for firm matches.

d_call: .; v_call: TRBV5-1; j_call: TRBJ1-1; cdr3_nt: TGCGCCAGCAGCTTGTCCCCGGGACAAGCTTTCTTT; cdr3_aa: CASSLSPGQAFF
d_call: TRBD2; v_call: TRBV30; j_call: TRBJ2-1; cdr3_nt: TGTGCCTGGAGTGTATGGCGGGAGTTGAGATCCTACAATGAGCAGTTCTTC; cdr3_aa: CAWSVWRELRSYNEQFF
d_call: .; v_call: TRBV6-5; j_call: TRBJ2-3; cdr3_nt: TGTGCCAGCAGTTCCCGAGGAGGGAGCTCCACAGATACGCAGTATTTT; cdr3_aa: CASSSRGGSSTDTQYF
d_call: TRBD2; v_call: TRBV7-2; j_call: TRBJ2-1; cdr3_nt: TGTGCCAGCAGCTTATTCGCGGGAGAGGGTGAGCAGTTCTTC; cdr3_aa: CASSLFAGEGEQFF
d_call: .; v_call: TRBV7-9; j_call: TRBJ1-5; cdr3_nt: TGTGCCAGCAGCTTAGGGGCAGGGAGCCAAGGTCAGCCCCAGCATTTT; cdr3_aa: CASSLGAGSQGQPQHF
d_call: TRBD1; v_call: TRBV5-1; j_call: TRBJ2-5; cdr3_nt: TGCGCCAGCAGCTCGGGACAGGGGAGACAAGAGACCCAGTACTTC; cdr3_aa: CASSSGQGRQETQYF
d_call: TRBD1; v_call: TRBV5-1; j_call: TRBJ2-7; cdr3_nt: TGCGCCAGCAGCTTGCCCGGGACAGCCTACGAGCAGTACTTC; cdr3_aa: CASSLPGTAYEQYF
d_call: .; v_call: TRBV30; j_call: TRBJ2-7; cdr3_nt: TGTGCCTGGAGTGTTGAGTACGAGCAGTACTTC; cdr3_aa: CAWSVEYEQYF
d_call: TRBD1; v_call: TRBV7-9; j_call: TRBJ1-2; cdr3_nt: TGTGCCAGCAGCCTACTATACCCGGGACAGGGGGGCCCTAACTATGGCTACACCTTC; cdr3_aa: CASSLLYPGQGGPNYGYTF
d_call: .; v_call: TRBV11-2; j_call: TRBJ2-7; cdr3_nt: TGTGCCAGCACGGACGGGAGCACCCCGCGCGAGCAGTACTTC; cdr3_aa: CASTDGSTPREQYF
d_call: .; v_call: TRBV6-1; j_call: TRBJ1-2; cdr3_nt: TGTGCCAGCAGTGTTTTCAGGAACGGAAACTATGGCTACACCTTC; cdr3_aa: CASSVFRNGNYGYTF
d_call: TRBD2; v_call: TRBV13; j_call: TRBJ2-7; cdr3_nt: TGTGCCAGCAGCTTAGCTAGCGGGAGTTCTTACGAGCAGTACTTC; cdr3_aa: CASSLASGSSYEQYF
d_call: .; v_call: TRBV5-6; j_call: TRBJ1-2; cdr3_nt: TGTGCCAGCAGCCCCGGGAGGGCGGATGGCTACACCTTC; cdr3_aa: CASSPGRADGYTF